This TCR beta chain was found in a study of PD-1 blockade in classical Hodgkin lymphoma (dated by TCRdb to the early 2020s). With regard to the full study: Nivolumab dosing was 3 mg/kg intravenously every 2 weeks, continuing until either disease progression or unacceptable toxicity. A peripheral blood immune signature of response to PD-1 blockade in classical Hodgkin lymphoma was defined using TCR beta sequencing and CyTOF. The research as a whole found: Only a single clinical trial cohort was studied, and what caused the repertoire differences, possibly disease activity or prior therapy, remained undefined. Trial patients with a complete response had baseline diversity similar to that of newly diagnosed patients, while partial responders and progressors had significantly lower diversity. CD4+ but not CD8+ TCR diversity rose significantly by C4D1 (p=0.0027 vs p=0.16), most apparent in complete responders (p=0.02). Patients starting nivolumab less than 1 year after ASCT had lower diversity and were excluded from later analyses to avoid confounding by immune reconstitution. Baseline TCR diversity was reported as lower in newly diagnosed patients than in healthy donors, and lower still in relapsed/refractory patients.

Comments on this clone: Its antigen is unknown. Nothing much larger sits one base from this clone, and base qualities are not available.

The Qiagen DNeasy kit was used to extract genomic DNA both from unsorted PBMCs and from the negatively selected CD4+ and CD8+ fractions. TCR beta CDR3 regions were subjected to amplification by immunoSEQ multiplex PCR with primers that anneal to V and J segments. Amplification bias was minimized using a synthetic immune receptor repertoire, and residual bias was removed computationally after sequencing. Processing in the source paper ran as follows. Custom Python scripts were used to quantify repertoire diversity as the Shannon entropy index. Unsorted, CD4+ and CD8+ repertoires were analyzed separately, except for combined analyses in which CD4+ and CD8+ sequences were merged in silico. A clone was considered expanded if an increase in frequency of at least 2-fold after treatment relative to C1D1 was found, and a pseudocount of 0.5 was applied to clones undetected at baseline. Singleton clones were defined as clones with 0 or 1 copy at C1D1, and non-singleton clones were defined as clones with 2 or more copies. Clones expanded in unsorted samples were annotated as CD4+, CD8+ or unknown by matching protein sequences in sorted samples from the same patient. Wilcoxon tests on paired samples were used to test diversity changes from C1D1 to C4D1. TCRdb re-hosts the immuneACCESS table, in-frame sequences only. Its copies lack some clones; in the studies checked, an unresolved V gene accounts for under half of them, and the cause for the rest is not known. V and J calls and clone size are as listed in that table; D and trimming were resolved from the DNA. Within this sample are tens of thousands of clones, with 85% to 90% of them counted one time only. The top ten clones comprise 15% of the sample.

The junction shows trimming of 0 bases on V and 4 bases on J, and the gene matches do not reach 5 bases of it. Its CDR3 holds 16 amino acids, cysteine through phenylalanine. This entry keeps only the CDR3 DNA: 48 bases, framed from base 1. Based on the germline V gene, the CDR1 and CDR2 sequences are LGHNA and YNFKEQ. The sample's time point label, in plain terms: cycle 1 day 1 (C1D1), immediately before nivolumab initiation. Relapse after autologous stem cell transplantation had occurred in all trial patients, and cohorts A, B and C were distinguished by prior brentuximab vedotin exposure. The trial cohort comprised 56 patients with relapsed/refractory classical Hodgkin lymphoma whose best overall responses were complete response, partial response or progressive disease. In the multi-cohort phase II CheckMate 205 trial, trial patients received single-agent nivolumab. Best overall response was determined by an independent review committee according to the 2007 International Working Group response criteria. Trial PBMCs were collected immediately before nivolumab initiation (C1D1) and during therapy at cycle 2 day 1 and cycle 4 day 1. After peripheral blood was drawn into 8 mL Vacutainer Cell Preparation Tubes, PBMCs were isolated by centrifugation and then cryopreserved.

The chain was built from TRBV4-2 and TRBJ2-7, and 11 bases in between align with TRBD2. The sequence was obtained from a human donor with classical Hodgkin lymphoma. The sequences come from peripheral blood mononuclear cells (PBMCs), collected at baseline. The base sequence is TGTGCCAGCAGCCAAGAGGCTAGCGGGGGGTATTACGAGCAGTACTTC. Translated, this gives CASSQEASGGYYEQYF.